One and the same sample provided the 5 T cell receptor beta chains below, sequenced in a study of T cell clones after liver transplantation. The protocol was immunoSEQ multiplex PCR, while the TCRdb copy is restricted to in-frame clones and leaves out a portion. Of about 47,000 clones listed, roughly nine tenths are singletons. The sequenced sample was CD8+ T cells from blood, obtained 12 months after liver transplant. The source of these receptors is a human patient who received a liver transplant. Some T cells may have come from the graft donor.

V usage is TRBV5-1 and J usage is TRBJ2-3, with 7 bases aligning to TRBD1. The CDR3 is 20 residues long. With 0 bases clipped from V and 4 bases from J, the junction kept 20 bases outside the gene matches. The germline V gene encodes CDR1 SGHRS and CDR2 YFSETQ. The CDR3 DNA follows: TGCGCCAGCAGCTTGGGACCTCCAGGGGGTTTCTCCTACGGCGCAGATACGCAGTATTTT. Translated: CASSLGPPGGFSYGADTQYF.

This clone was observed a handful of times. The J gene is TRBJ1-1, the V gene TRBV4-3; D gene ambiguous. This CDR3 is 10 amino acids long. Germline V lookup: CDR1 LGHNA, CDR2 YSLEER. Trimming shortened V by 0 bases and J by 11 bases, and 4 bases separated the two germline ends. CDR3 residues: CASSQELAFF. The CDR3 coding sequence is TGCGCCAGCAGCCAAGAGCTGGCTTTCTTT.

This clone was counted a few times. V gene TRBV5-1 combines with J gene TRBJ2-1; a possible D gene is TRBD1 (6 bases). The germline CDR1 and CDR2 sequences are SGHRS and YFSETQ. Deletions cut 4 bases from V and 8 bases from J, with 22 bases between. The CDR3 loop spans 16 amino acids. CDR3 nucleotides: TGCGCCAGCAGCGTGGGCAGGGGATCGTTAGCCGATGAGCAGTTCTTC. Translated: CASSVGRGSLADEQFF.

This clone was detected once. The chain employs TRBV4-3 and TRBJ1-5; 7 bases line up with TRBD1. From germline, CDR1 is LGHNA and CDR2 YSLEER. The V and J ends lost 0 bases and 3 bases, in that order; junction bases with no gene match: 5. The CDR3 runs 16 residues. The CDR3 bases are TGCGCCAGCAGCCAAGAATGGGACAGCTTCAATCAGCCCCAGCATTTT. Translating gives CASSQEWDSFNQPQHF.

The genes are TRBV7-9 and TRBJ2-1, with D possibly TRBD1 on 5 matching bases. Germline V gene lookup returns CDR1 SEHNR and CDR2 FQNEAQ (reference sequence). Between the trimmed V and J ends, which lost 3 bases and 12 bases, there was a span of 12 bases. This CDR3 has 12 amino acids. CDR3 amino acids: CASSFVGDGQFF. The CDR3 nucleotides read TGTGCCAGCAGCTTTGTAGGGGATGGGCAGTTCTTC.